A selection of T cell receptor beta chains follows, all from one sample in a study of cytomegalovirus exposure and HLA in healthy donors. Profiling relied on immunoSEQ multiplex PCR, and the TCRdb table lists in-frame clones only, not all of them. Of more than 80,000 clones in the sample, 70% to 80% were seen once. The sequencing sample was made of PBMCs. The receptors stem from a female donor in good health and CMV-seronegative. Both conserved end residues are part of each CDR3. The D gene is left open where the match is weak. Clone size is given for some rows only: seen once, a few or many times, or a class if the clone is expanded.

J gene: TRBJ2-3
V gene: TRBV4-2
clone size: NA
D gene: NA
CDR3 protein: CASSQDPGRGTQYF
CDR3 DNA: TGTGCCAGCAGCCAAGACCCCGGGAGAGGTACGCAGTATTTT

J gene: TRBJ2-7
V gene: TRBV6-1
clone size: NA
D gene: TRBD2
CDR3 protein: CASSEGSGRAVEQYF
CDR3 DNA: TGTGCCAGCAGTGAAGGAAGCGGGAGGGCCGTCGAGCAGTACTTC

J gene: TRBJ2-7
V gene: TRBV5-4
clone size: NA
D gene: NA
CDR3 protein: CASSLGRGPYEQYF
CDR3 DNA: TGTGCCAGCAGCTTGGGCAGGGGTCCCTACGAGCAGTACTTC

J gene: TRBJ2-3
V gene: TRBV14
clone size: NA
D gene: TRBD2
CDR3 protein: CASSQVRREPGTDTQYF
CDR3 DNA: TGTGCCAGCAGCCAGGTTCGGCGGGAGCCGGGCACAGATACGCAGTATTTT

J gene: TRBJ1-6
V gene: TRBV15
clone size: few
D gene: NA
CDR3 protein: CATSRDRLYNSPLHF
CDR3 DNA: TGTGCCACCAGCAGAGACAGACTGTATAATTCACCCCTCCACTTT

J gene: TRBJ2-7
V gene: TRBV5-6
clone size: few
D gene: NA
CDR3 protein: CASSPPGSRLGYEQYF
CDR3 DNA: TGTGCCAGCAGCCCCCCAGGGTCCCGGTTGGGCTACGAGCAGTACTTC

J gene: TRBJ2-5
V gene: TRBV11-3
clone size: NA
D gene: NA
CDR3 protein: CASSSNEETQYF
CDR3 DNA: TGTGCCAGCAGCTCTAATGAAGAGACCCAGTACTTC

J gene: TRBJ2-3
V gene: TRBV2
clone size: NA
D gene: NA
CDR3 protein: CASSVGRPSTDTQYF
CDR3 DNA: TGTGCCAGCAGTGTGGGGAGGCCGAGCACAGATACGCAGTATTTT

J gene: TRBJ2-3
V gene: TRBV5-4
clone size: NA
D gene: NA
CDR3 protein: CASSFPSTDTQYF
CDR3 DNA: TGTGCCAGCAGCTTTCCTAGCACAGATACGCAGTATTTT

J gene: TRBJ2-1
V gene: TRBV5-1
clone size: NA
D gene: TRBD2
CDR3 protein: CASSFNGGTSGSEQFF
CDR3 DNA: TGCGCCAGCAGCTTTAATGGTGGGACTAGCGGGAGCGAACAGTTCTTC

J gene: TRBJ2-7
V gene: TRBV2
clone size: NA
D gene: NA
CDR3 protein: CASSPGSGVSYEQYF
CDR3 DNA: TGTGCCAGCAGTCCCGGGTCGGGGGTTTCCTACGAGCAGTACTTC

J gene: TRBJ1-1
V gene: TRBV7-2
clone size: NA
D gene: NA
CDR3 protein: CASGAAGPLQSEAFF
CDR3 DNA: TGTGCCAGCGGGGCCGCGGGGCCACTGCAGAGTGAAGCTTTCTTT

J gene: TRBJ2-6
V gene: TRBV10-1
clone size: NA
D gene: NA
CDR3 protein: CASSEGSGANVLTF
CDR3 DNA: TGCGCCAGCAGTGAGGGTAGCGGGGCCAACGTCCTGACTTTC

J gene: TRBJ1-4
V gene: TRBV25-1
clone size: medium-sized
D gene: TRBD1
CDR3 protein: CASSMTGLEKLFF
CDR3 DNA: TGTGCCAGCAGTATGACAGGGCTTGAAAAACTGTTTTTT

J gene: TRBJ2-5
V gene: TRBV9
clone size: NA
D gene: NA
CDR3 protein: CASSVGTGVGETQYF
CDR3 DNA: TGTGCCAGCAGCGTAGGAACAGGAGTTGGGGAGACCCAGTACTTC

J gene: TRBJ2-1
V gene: TRBV7-9
clone size: NA
D gene: TRBD2
CDR3 protein: CASSLGGASGMNEQFF
CDR3 DNA: TGTGCCAGCAGCTTAGGAGGTGCTAGCGGGATGAATGAGCAGTTCTTC

J gene: TRBJ2-1
V gene: TRBV15
clone size: NA
D gene: NA
CDR3 protein: CATSRGLGTNNEQFF
CDR3 DNA: TGTGCCACCAGCAGAGGTCTAGGCACCAACAATGAGCAGTTCTTC

J gene: TRBJ1-4
V gene: TRBV10-2
clone size: NA
D gene: NA
CDR3 protein: CASSENGRPNEKLFF
CDR3 DNA: TGCGCCAGCAGTGAGAACGGGAGGCCTAATGAAAAACTGTTTTTT

J gene: TRBJ2-3
V gene: TRBV27
clone size: NA
D gene: NA
CDR3 protein: CASSPLRGRDTQYF
CDR3 DNA: TGTGCCAGCAGTCCTCTGCGGGGTCGGGATACGCAGTATTTT

J gene: TRBJ2-3
V gene: TRBV19
clone size: NA
D gene: TRBD2
CDR3 protein: CASRHRLAGFQDTQYF
CDR3 DNA: TGTGCCAGTAGACACCGACTAGCGGGTTTTCAAGATACGCAGTATTTT

J gene: TRBJ2-2
V gene: TRBV5-1
clone size: NA
D gene: TRBD2
CDR3 protein: CASSSTSVVGELFF
CDR3 DNA: TGCGCCAGCAGCTCAACTAGCGTGGTCGGGGAGCTGTTTTTT

J gene: TRBJ1-4
V gene: TRBV15
clone size: few
D gene: NA
CDR3 protein: CATSGVRQAMNEKLFF
CDR3 DNA: TGTGCCACCAGCGGGGTGAGACAGGCAATGAATGAAAAACTGTTTTTT

J gene: TRBJ2-7
V gene: TRBV7-9
clone size: NA
D gene: TRBD2
CDR3 protein: CASSSQTSGVTYEQYF
CDR3 DNA: TGTGCCAGCAGCTCTCAGACTAGCGGGGTTACCTACGAGCAGTACTTC

J gene: TRBJ1-1
V gene: TRBV7-9
clone size: NA
D gene: TRBD1
CDR3 protein: CVSSRGITGETEAFF
CDR3 DNA: TGTGTCAGCAGCCGAGGAATTACAGGGGAAACTGAAGCTTTCTTT

J gene: TRBJ1-1
V gene: TRBV7-3
clone size: NA
D gene: TRBD1
CDR3 protein: CASSLTAGGDTEAFF
CDR3 DNA: TGTGCCAGCAGCTTAACCGCAGGGGGCGACACTGAAGCTTTCTTT

J gene: TRBJ1-1
V gene: TRBV10-3
clone size: NA
D gene: NA
CDR3 protein: CAISGTGNTEAFF
CDR3 DNA: TGTGCCATCAGTGGTACAGGGAACACTGAAGCTTTCTTT

J gene: TRBJ2-1
V gene: TRBV7-8
clone size: NA
D gene: NA
CDR3 protein: CASSLRRMSGVNEQFF
CDR3 DNA: TGTGCCAGCAGCTTACGGAGGATGAGCGGAGTAAATGAGCAGTTCTTC

J gene: TRBJ2-7
V gene: TRBV27
clone size: NA
D gene: TRBD2
CDR3 protein: CASRQAGGPYEQYF
CDR3 DNA: TGTGCCAGCAGGCAAGCGGGAGGCCCCTACGAGCAGTACTTC

J gene: TRBJ1-1
V gene: TRBV7-8
clone size: NA
D gene: NA
CDR3 protein: CASSSGEGNTEAFF
CDR3 DNA: TGTGCCAGCAGCTCAGGGGAGGGGAACACTGAAGCTTTCTTT

J gene: TRBJ2-7
V gene: TRBV5-5
clone size: NA
D gene: NA
CDR3 protein: CASSLAEGTLLYEQYF
CDR3 DNA: TGTGCCAGCAGCTTGGCAGAGGGGACTCTGCTCTACGAGCAGTACTTC

J gene: TRBJ1-4
V gene: TRBV19
clone size: NA
D gene: TRBD1
CDR3 protein: CASSDYRGQGNEKLFF
CDR3 DNA: TGTGCCAGTAGTGATTACAGGGGGCAGGGTAATGAAAAACTGTTTTTT

J gene: TRBJ1-5
V gene: TRBV9
clone size: NA
D gene: TRBD1
CDR3 protein: CASSFYRGDQPQHF
CDR3 DNA: TGTGCCAGCAGCTTTTACAGGGGGGATCAGCCCCAGCATTTT

J gene: TRBJ1-4
V gene: TRBV27
clone size: NA
D gene: TRBD1
CDR3 protein: CASSLTGDEEKLFF
CDR3 DNA: TGTGCCAGCAGTTTAACAGGGGACGAGGAAAAACTGTTTTTT

J gene: TRBJ1-1
V gene: TRBV30
clone size: NA
D gene: NA
CDR3 protein: CAWSKAGNTEAFF
CDR3 DNA: TGTGCCTGGAGTAAGGCGGGGAACACTGAAGCTTTCTTT

J gene: TRBJ2-7
V gene: TRBV9
clone size: NA
D gene: NA
CDR3 protein: CASSVGSLGAYEQYF
CDR3 DNA: TGTGCCAGCAGCGTAGGCTCCCTCGGGGCCTACGAGCAGTACTTC

J gene: TRBJ2-5
V gene: TRBV6-5
clone size: NA
D gene: NA
CDR3 protein: CASSRTIQETQYF
CDR3 DNA: TGTGCCAGCTCCCGAACAATACAAGAGACCCAGTACTTC

J gene: TRBJ1-2
V gene: TRBV11-2
clone size: once
D gene: NA
CDR3 protein: CASSLDPGSGYGYTF
CDR3 DNA: TGTGCCAGCAGCTTAGATCCAGGGTCGGGCTATGGCTACACCTTC